This entry concerns a single T cell receptor (beta chain). At one end the junction does not follow the germline gene, possibly because of a read error. The repertoire was sequenced with immunoSEQ multiplex PCR; TCRdb's copy has only in-frame clones and lacks some. The sample consists of some 430,000 clones, 90% of them appearing once. The sample is drawn from a study of blood T cell repertoires in COVID-19. Germline lookup yields CDR1 SEHNR and CDR2 FQNEAQ (reference sequence). The CDR3 is 17 residues long. The source material was PBMCs or T cells enriched from blood (not recorded which). This chain connects TRBV7-9 to TRBJ1-3; perhaps TRBD1 as D (5 bases). This receptor was taken from a man younger than 35 who had recovered from COVID-19. Here the CDR3 reads CASTLLGGYGSGNTIYF. DNA for the CDR3: TGTGCCAGCACCTTACTCGGGGGGTATGGCTCTGGAAACACCATATATTTT.